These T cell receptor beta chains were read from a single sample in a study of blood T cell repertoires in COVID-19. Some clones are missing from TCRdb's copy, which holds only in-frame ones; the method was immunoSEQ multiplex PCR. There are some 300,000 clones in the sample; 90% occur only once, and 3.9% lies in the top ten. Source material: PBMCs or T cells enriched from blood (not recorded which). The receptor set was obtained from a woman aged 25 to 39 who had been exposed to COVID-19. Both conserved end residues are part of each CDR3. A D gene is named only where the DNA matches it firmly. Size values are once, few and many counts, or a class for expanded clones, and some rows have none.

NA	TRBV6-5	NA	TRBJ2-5	CAANPFRSGQETQYF	TGTGCCGCCAACCCCTTTAGGAGCGGACAAGAGACCCAGTACTTC
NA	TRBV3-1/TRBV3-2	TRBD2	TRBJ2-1	CASSPGLGGYNEQFF	TGTGCCAGCAGCCCCGGACTAGGTGGGTACAATGAGCAGTTCTTC
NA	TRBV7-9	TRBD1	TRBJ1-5	CASSRTGHQPQHF	TGTGCCAGCAGCCGGACAGGGCATCAGCCCCAGCATTTT
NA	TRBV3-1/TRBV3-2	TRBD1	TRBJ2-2	CASSQEGQGNTGELFF	TGTGCCAGCAGCCAAGAGGGACAGGGCAACACCGGGGAGCTGTTTTTT
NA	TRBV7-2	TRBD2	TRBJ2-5	CASSLGAGGHETQYF	TGTGCCAGCAGCTTAGGGGCGGGGGGGCACGAGACCCAGTACTTC
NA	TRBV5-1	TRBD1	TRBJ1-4	CASSLLRQGGEKLFF	TGCGCCAGCAGCCTCCTAAGACAGGGGGGAGAAAAACTGTTTTTT
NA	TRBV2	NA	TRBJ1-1	CASEGLGKAFF	TGTGCCAGCGAGGGTCTTGGGAAAGCTTTCTTT
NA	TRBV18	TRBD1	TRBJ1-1	CASSTTGVTEAFF	TGTGCCAGCTCTACCACAGGGGTAACTGAAGCTTTCTTT
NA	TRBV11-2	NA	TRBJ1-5	CASSLGPRNQPQHF	TGTGCCAGCAGCTTAGGCCCGCGGAATCAGCCCCAGCATTTT
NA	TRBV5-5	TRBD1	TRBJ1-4	CASSPGQGYEKLFF	TGTGCCAGCAGCCCGGGACAGGGTTATGAAAAACTGTTTTTT
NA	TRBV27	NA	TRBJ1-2	CASSSRALRGYTF	TGTGCCAGCAGTTCCAGGGCTTTAAGGGGCTACACCTTC
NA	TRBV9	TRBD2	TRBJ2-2	CASSVVGGAYTGELFF	TGTGCCAGCAGCGTAGTCGGGGGGGCCTACACCGGGGAGCTGTTTTTT
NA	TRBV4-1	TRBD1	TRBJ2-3	CASSPLGQGTDTQYF	TGCGCCAGCAGCCCCCTCGGACAGGGGACAGATACGCAGTATTTT
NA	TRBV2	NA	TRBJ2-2	CASIVGQGMNTGELFF	TGTGCCAGCATCGTGGGCCAGGGGATGAACACCGGGGAGCTGTTTTTT
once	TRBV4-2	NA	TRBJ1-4	CASSPPIRGVFNEKLFF	TGTGCCAGCAGCCCCCCCATTCGGGGGGTTTTTAATGAAAAACTGTTTTTT
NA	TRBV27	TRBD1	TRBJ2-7	CASSLSWGQGSYEQYF	TGTGCCAGCAGTTTATCGTGGGGACAGGGTTCCTACGAGCAGTACTTC
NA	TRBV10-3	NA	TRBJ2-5	CAISESTGRGETQYF	TGTGCCATCAGTGAGTCGACGGGAAGAGGGGAGACCCAGTACTTC
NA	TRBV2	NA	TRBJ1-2	CASSAGGGNYGYTF	TGTGCCAGCAGTGCTGGTGGAGGGAACTATGGCTACACCTTC
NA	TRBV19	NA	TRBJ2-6	CASSIDGSSGANVLTF	TGTGCCAGTAGTATAGACGGTAGCTCTGGGGCCAACGTCCTGACTTTC
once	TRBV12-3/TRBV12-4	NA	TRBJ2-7	CASSLNIPYEQYF	TGTGCCAGCAGTTTAAACATCCCCTACGAGCAGTACTTC
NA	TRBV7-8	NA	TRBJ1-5	CASSLLPEVVDQPQHF	TGTGCCAGCAGCTTACTTCCCGAAGTAGTGGATCAGCCCCAGCATTTT
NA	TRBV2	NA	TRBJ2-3	CASSQGLGADTQYF	TGTGCCAGCAGCCAGGGCCTGGGTGCAGATACGCAGTATTTT